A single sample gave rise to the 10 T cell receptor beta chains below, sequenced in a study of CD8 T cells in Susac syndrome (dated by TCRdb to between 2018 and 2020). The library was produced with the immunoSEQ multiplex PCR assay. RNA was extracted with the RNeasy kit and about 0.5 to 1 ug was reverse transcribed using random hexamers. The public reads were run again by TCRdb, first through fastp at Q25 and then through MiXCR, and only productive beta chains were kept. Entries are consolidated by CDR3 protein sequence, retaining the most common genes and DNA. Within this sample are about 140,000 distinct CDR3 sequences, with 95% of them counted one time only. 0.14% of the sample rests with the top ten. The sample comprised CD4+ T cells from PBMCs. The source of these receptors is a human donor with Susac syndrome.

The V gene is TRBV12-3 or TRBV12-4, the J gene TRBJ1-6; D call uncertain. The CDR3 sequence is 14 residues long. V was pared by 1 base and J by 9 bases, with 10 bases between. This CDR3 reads CASSLDGGSSPLHF. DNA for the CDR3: TGTGCCAGCAGTTTAGATGGAGGGTCTTCACCCCTCCACTTT.

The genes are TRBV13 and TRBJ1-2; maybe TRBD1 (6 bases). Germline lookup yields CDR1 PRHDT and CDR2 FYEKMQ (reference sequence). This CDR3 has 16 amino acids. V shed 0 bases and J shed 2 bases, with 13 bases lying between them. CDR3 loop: CASSLGGAGANYGYTF. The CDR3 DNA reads TGTGCCAGCAGCTTAGGAGGGGCAGGGGCCAACTATGGCTACACCTTC.

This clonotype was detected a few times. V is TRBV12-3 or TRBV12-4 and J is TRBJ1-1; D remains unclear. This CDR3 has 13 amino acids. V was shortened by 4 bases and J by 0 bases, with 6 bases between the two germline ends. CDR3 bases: TGTGCCAGCAGTTATCAGATGAACACTGAAGCTTTCTTT. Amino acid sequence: CASSYQMNTEAFF.

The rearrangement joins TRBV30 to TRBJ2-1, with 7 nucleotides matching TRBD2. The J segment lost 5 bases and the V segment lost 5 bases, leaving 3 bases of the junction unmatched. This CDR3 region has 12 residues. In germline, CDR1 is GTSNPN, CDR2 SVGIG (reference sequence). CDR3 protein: CAWGGRNNEQFF. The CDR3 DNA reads TGTGCCTGGGGCGGGAGAAACAATGAGCAGTTCTTC.

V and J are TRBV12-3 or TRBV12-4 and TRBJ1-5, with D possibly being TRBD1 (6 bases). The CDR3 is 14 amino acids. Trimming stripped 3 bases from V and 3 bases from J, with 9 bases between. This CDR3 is CASSLGQYNQPQHF. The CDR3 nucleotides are TGTGCCAGCAGTTTGGGACAATACAATCAGCCCCAGCATTTT.

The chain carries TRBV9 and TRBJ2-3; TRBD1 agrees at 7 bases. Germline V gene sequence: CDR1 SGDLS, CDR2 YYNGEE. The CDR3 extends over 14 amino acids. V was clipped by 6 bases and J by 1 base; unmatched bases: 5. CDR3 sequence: CASNPGQGTDTQYF. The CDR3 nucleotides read TGTGCCAGCAACCCAGGACAGGGCACAGATACGCAGTATTTT.

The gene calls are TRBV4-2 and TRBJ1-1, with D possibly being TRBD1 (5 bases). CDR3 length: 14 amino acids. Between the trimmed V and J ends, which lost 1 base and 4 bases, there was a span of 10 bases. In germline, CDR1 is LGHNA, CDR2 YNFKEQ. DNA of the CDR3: TGTGCCAGCAGCCAAGTCGGGGCGGTCACTGAAGCTTTCTTT. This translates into CASSQVGAVTEAFF.

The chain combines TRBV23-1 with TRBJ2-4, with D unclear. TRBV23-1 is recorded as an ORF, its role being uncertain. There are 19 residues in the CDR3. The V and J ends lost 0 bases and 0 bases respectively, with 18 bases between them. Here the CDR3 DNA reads TGCGCCAGCAGTCAATCGTGGGCAAAACAGAGCCAAGCCAAAAACATTCAGTACTTC. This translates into CASSQSWAKQSQAKNIQYF.

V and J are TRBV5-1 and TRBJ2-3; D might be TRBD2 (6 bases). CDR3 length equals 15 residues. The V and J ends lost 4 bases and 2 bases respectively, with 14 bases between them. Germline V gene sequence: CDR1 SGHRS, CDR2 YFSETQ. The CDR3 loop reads CASSVRLGDTDTQYF. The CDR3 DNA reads TGCGCCAGCAGCGTTAGACTAGGGGACACAGATACGCAGTATTTT.

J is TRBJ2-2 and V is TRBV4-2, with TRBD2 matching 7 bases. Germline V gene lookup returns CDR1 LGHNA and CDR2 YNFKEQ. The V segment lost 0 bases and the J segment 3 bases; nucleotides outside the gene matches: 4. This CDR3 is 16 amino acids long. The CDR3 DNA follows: TGTGCCAGCAGCCAAGAAGGGCTAGCGGACACCGGGGAGCTGTTTTTT. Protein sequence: CASSQEGLADTGELFF.